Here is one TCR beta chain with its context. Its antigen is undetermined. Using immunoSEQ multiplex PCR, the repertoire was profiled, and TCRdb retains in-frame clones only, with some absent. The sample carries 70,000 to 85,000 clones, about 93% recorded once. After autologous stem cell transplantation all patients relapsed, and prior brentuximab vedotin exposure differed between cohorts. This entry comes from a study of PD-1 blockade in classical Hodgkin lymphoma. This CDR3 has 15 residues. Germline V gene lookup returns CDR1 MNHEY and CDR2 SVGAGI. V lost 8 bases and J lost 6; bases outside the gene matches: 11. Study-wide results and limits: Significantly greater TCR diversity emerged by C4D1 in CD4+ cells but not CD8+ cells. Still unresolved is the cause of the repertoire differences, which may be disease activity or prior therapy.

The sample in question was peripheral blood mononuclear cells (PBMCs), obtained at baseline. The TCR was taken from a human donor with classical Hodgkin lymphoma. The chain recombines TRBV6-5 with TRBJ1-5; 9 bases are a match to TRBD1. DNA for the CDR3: TGTGCCAGCGGGGAGGGACAGGGCATCGTTCAGCCCCAGCATTTT. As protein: CASGEGQGIVQPQHF.